This T cell receptor (beta chain) comes out of a study of molecular identifiers for immune sequencing clone quantification (dated by TCRdb to 2016 to 2019). For context, the study as a whole: For a replicate experiment, the RNA from either about 20,000 or 100,000 naive CD8 T cells was divided into five aliquots, and four of those aliquots went on to sequencing. The study was a methods study using CD8 T cells to benchmark molecular-identifier clustering-based TCR repertoire sequencing (MIDCIRS) and TCR RNA copy counting. What the research found in general, with its limitations: When barcode sub-clustering was omitted, TCR diversity was inflated by chimeric consensus sequences, with chimeras reaching as high as 47%. Highly expanded clone sizes could be underestimated because identical TCR molecules may share a barcode. About 2.9 recovered TCR RNA copies per cell were obtained by modeling, versus roughly 10 by digital PCR, implying a capture efficiency of about 30%. Naive libraries contained spiked-in Jurkat TCR RNA (more than nine copies' worth), which is not part of the donor repertoire. Spiked-in Jurkat TCR RNA equal to a single cell's worth was reported to be detectable even within 1,100,000 naive CD8 T cells. In CMV-specific effector cells, clones with more than 20 RNA copies contained over 98% of molecules, whereas in naive cells such clones contained under 1% of molecules.

Inclusive of the bounding cysteine and phenylalanine, the CDR3 is 13 residues long. The retained sequence is limited to the CDR3, 39 bases, with the frame set at the first base. In the germline V gene, CDR1 corresponds to SGHVS and CDR2 to FNYEAQ. Cut back by 0 bases and 13 bases, the V and J ends lie 15 bases apart. Naive CD8 T cell libraries were made from around 20,000 to 1,000,000 sorted cells using 10%, 30% or 50% of purified RNA. On a BD FACSAria II, naive CD8 T cells were FACS-sorted as CD8+CD4-CCR7+CD45RA+ and collected into RLT Plus buffer. Ten to eleven TCR copies' worth of Jurkat RNA were spiked into about 19,000-1,100,000 naive CD8 T cell samples to test detection sensitivity. Enrichment of CD8 T cells was done with RosetteSep CD8+ T Cell Enrichment Cocktail plus Ficoll-Paque, and ACK red cell lysis came afterward. To prepare the library, PCR was applied. The sample was run on an Illumina HiSeq 4000. Bulk TCR libraries were made following a previously described method, with the TCR primers given in Table S5. Purification of total RNA was performed with the Qiagen AllPrep DNA/RNA kit. Before analysis, reads from multiple sequencing runs of the same library were pooled. In the original analysis: Only reads with exact TCR constant sequence were kept, trimmed to 150 nt, and grouped by their 12-nt molecular barcodes. Reads within each barcode group were sub-clustered using a 15% Levenshtein threshold, and quality-weighted consensus sequences were constructed for each RNA molecule. Non-functional sequences were discarded, and so were lower-count sequences lying one edit away from another sequence. Based on a fit of two negative binomial distributions, barcode sub-clusters having less than 20% of the maximum read count were discarded. The public sequencing data were trimmed at Q25 with fastp and processed into clonotypes with MiXCR by TCRdb, which kept only in-frame beta chains. Duplicate CDR3 protein sequences are folded into a single record with the most common DNA and genes. The V and J calls were determined by TCRdb, not by the authors. This sample gives about 63,000 distinct CDR3 sequences in total; around 19% of them show up just once. The ten largest clones capture more than 1.3% of the sample.

This clonotype was counted at least ten times. No cognate antigen has been identified for it. One base away there is no much larger clone; base qualities are not given. The V gene is TRBV7-6 and the J gene is TRBJ2-5; the D gene is possibly TRBD2, with 6 bases matching. The TCR was taken from a human donor in good health. Some libraries in this study had Jurkat cell RNA spiked in. The sequenced material came from naive CD8+ T cells from blood, with Jurkat cell RNA spiked in. This specimen's cell subset or site label, per the study, means: FACS-sorted CD8+CD4-CCR7+CD45RA+ naive T cells. For the CDR3, the sequence is CASSLALSSGWYF. The DNA sequence follows: TGTGCCAGCAGCTTAGCGCTGTCAAGCGGGTGGTACTTC.